This TCR beta chain is from a study of radiation and T cells in renal cell carcinoma. Clones were read by immunoSEQ multiplex PCR, and TCRdb kept only the in-frame ones, dropping some. The data show around 120,000 clones, over 75% seen once. Germline V CDR1 and CDR2: WNHNN, SYGVQD (reference sequence). Trimming took off 6 bases at V and 2 bases at J, with 11 bases between the two ends. The CDR3 spans 13 residues. As to time point: blood 2 weeks post-SBRT. Treatment given: 15 Gy SBRT to primary tumor, nephrectomy 4 weeks later. This renal cell carcinoma was of the clear cell type. Material: blood, obtained from a patient whose treatment included radiotherapy and nephrectomy. This TCR derives from a woman aged 55-75 years with renal cell carcinoma. This chain uses TRBV10-1 with TRBJ2-7; either TRBD1 or TRBD2 may supply D (5 bases each). CDR3 amino acids: CASSGEGTYEQYF. DNA of the CDR3: TGCGCCAGCAGCGGTGAGGGGACCTACGAGCAGTACTTC.